Each of the 8 T cell receptor beta chains below was sequenced from the same sample in a study of cytomegalovirus exposure and HLA in healthy donors. 13 Jbeta primers and 60 Vbeta primers were used for the PCR. Assay used: immunoSEQ multiplex PCR; TCRdb lists only in-frame clones, some missing. The sample lists around 230,000 clones; 78% were seen once. The sample consisted of PBMCs. These receptors originate from a boy between 10 and 17 years old in good health and CMV-seronegative.

This clone was seen a single time. V gene TRBV11-2 combines with J gene TRBJ2-2; D perhaps matches TRBD2 (6 bases). Germline V gene data show CDR1 as SGHAT and CDR2 as FQNNGV. The CDR3 contains 14 residues. V gave up 5 bases and J gave up 5 bases, with 12 bases separating them. CDR3 sequence reads: CASSITGRTGELFF. CDR3 nucleotides: TGTGCCAGCAGCATAACCGGGAGAACCGGGGAGCTGTTTTTT.

The CDR3 bases are TGTGCCAGCAGTGGCGCTTCCTACGAGCAGTACTTC. This sequence encodes CASSGASYEQYF. J is TRBJ2-5 and V is TRBV6-1; D is unclear. Judging by the DNA end, TRBJ2-7 fits better; the J call may be wrong. The CDR3 covers 12 residues. Germline CDR1 reads MNHNS; CDR2 reads SASEGT.

Regarding this clone: The junction does not match germline at one end; this may be a read error. This rearrangement joins TRBV5-1 to TRBJ1-1; 9 bases align to TRBD1. From germline, CDR1 is SGHRS and CDR2 YFSETQ. This CDR3 has 16 residues. The CDR3, as DNA: TGCGCCAGCAGCTTGACCCCCGGGACAGGGAACACTGGAGCTTTCTTT. Amino acids: CASSLTPGTGNTGAFF.

The V call is TRBV10-1, the J call TRBJ2-1; D may be TRBD2 (6 bases). The CDR3 covers 15 residues. The V gene's germline CDR1 is WNHNN and CDR2 SYGVQD (reference sequence). Trimming shortened V by 7 bases and J by 4 bases, and 17 bases separated the two germline ends. This chain's CDR3 is CASMSGPGVYNEQFF. CDR3 nucleotides: TGCGCCAGCATGTCCGGCCCGGGAGTATACAATGAGCAGTTCTTC.

In the case of this clone: The junction does not match germline at one end; this may be a read error. CDR3 protein: CASSLQQTGELFF. CDR3 sequence (DNA): TGTGCTAGCAGCTTGCAACAAACCGGGGAGCTGTTTTTT. The chain has TRBV7-7 and TRBJ2-2; D remains ambiguous. From germline, CDR1 is SSHAT and CDR2 FNYEAQ (reference sequence). This CDR3 has 13 amino acids.

This sequence joins TRBV5-1 and TRBJ2-5, with TRBD2 matching over 9 bases. Matching the DNA end better, TRBJ2-7 makes the J call doubtful. The CDR3 loop spans 15 amino acids. CDR1 SGHRS and CDR2 YFSETQ come from the germline V gene. The CDR3 nucleotides are TGCGCCAGCAGCTTGTCGAGCGGGAGGCCCTACGAGCAGTACTTC. Translation: CASSLSSGRPYEQYF.

The chain recombines TRBV5-5 with TRBJ2-7; 7 bases agree with TRBD1. Per the germline V gene, CDR1 is SGHKS and CDR2 is YYEKEE (reference sequence). Trimming at V came to 6 bases and at J to 5 bases, leaving 11 bases not matched to a gene. The CDR3 covers 14 residues. This chain's CDR3 is CASTLVDRVHEQYF. Written as DNA, the CDR3 is TGTGCCAGCACCCTGGTCGACAGGGTCCACGAGCAGTACTTC.

The rearrangement uses TRBV7-2 and TRBJ1-2; D uncertain. Germline V lookup: CDR1 SGHTA, CDR2 FQGNSA. CDR3 size: 14 residues. The germline V and J ends were trimmed by 0 bases and 4 bases, with 9 bases remaining between them. In DNA form, the CDR3 reads TGTGCCAGCAGCTTAGCCGGGTATGGCTATGGCTACACCTTC. Protein product: CASSLAGYGYGYTF.